The T cell receptor (beta chain) described here comes from a study of glioma-infiltrating T cells after dendritic cell vaccination. No glioblastoma patient carried an isocitrate dehydrogenase mutation. TCRdb's table, derived via immunoSEQ multiplex PCR, lists solely in-frame clones and lacks some. The data hold 80,000 to 100,000 clones, with about 80% observed a single time. CDR3 size: 17 residues. Germline trimming cut 5 bases from V and 3 bases from J; bases unmatched to any gene: 11. Germline CDR1 is SGHRS and CDR2 is YFSETQ. The sample consisted of blood, taken before dendritic cell vaccination. The clonotype originates from a human donor with glioblastoma. J is TRBJ1-1 and V is TRBV5-1; TRBD1 matches at 12 bases. As DNA, the CDR3 is TGCGCCAGCAGGTTCGCCGGGACAGGGGGCTTGGACACTGAAGCTTTCTTT. Amino acid sequence: CASRFAGTGGLDTEAFF.